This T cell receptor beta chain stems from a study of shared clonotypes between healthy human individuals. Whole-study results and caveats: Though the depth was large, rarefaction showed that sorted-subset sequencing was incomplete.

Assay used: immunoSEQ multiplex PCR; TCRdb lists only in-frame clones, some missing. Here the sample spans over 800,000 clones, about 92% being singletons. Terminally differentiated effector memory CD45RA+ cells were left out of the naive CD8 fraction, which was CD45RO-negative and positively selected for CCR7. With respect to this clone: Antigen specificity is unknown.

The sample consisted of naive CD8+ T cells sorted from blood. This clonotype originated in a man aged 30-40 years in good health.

The CDR3 loop reads CAISDGTSVTGELFF. The CDR3 nucleotides read TGTGCCATCAGTGATGGGACTAGCGTGACCGGGGAGCTGTTTTTT. This chain uses TRBV10-3 with TRBJ2-2; 10 nucleotides match TRBD2. There are 15 residues in the CDR3. V lost 3 bases and J lost 5; bases outside the gene matches: 3. Germline V gives CDR1 ENHRY, CDR2 SYGVKD.